A single sample gave rise to the 11 T cell receptor beta chains below, sequenced in a study of blood T cells in healthy people across ages. A J-beta primer mix and a sample-barcoded 5' primer were used in a second PCR of about 7 to 11 cycles. TCRdb reprocessed the 5' RACE reads with MiXCR, giving one entry per CDR3 protein. The table lists more than 650,000 distinct CDR3 sequences, about 48% of them singletons, with around 41% in the top ten. The source material was blood. The receptors were gathered from a man older than 75 in good health.

Details on this clonotype: The germline gene is not matched at one end of the junction; a read error may be the cause. The chain has TRBV12-5 and TRBJ2-1; 7 bases match TRBD2. CDR1 and CDR2 from the germline V gene are LGHNT and FRNRAP. CDR3 size: 18 residues. As DNA, the CDR3 is TGTGCTAGTGGTTTGGTCGGCGGGAGCGGCCCCTCCTACAATGAGCAGTTCTTT. Its translation is CASGLVGGSGPSYNEQFF.

The rearrangement joins TRBV25-1 to TRBJ2-1; D unresolved. The CDR3 contains 13 residues. Germline-derived CDR1 and CDR2 are MGHDK and SYGVNS. Trimming left V 2 bases short and J 12 bases short, with 14 bases between. This chain's CDR3 is CASSELTSMRQFF. The CDR3, as DNA: TGTGCCAGCAGTGAACTGACATCTATGAGGCAGTTCTTC.

The V and J genes are TRBV3-1 and TRBJ2-7; 9 bases agree with TRBD2. The better agreement between TRBJ2-5 and the DNA end casts doubt on the J call. The CDR3 is 14 residues long. CDR1 and CDR2 from the germline V gene are LGHDT and YNNKEL (reference sequence). For the CDR3, the DNA is TGTGCCAGCAGACCAAGCGGGAGGAGGGAGACCCAGTACTTC. This encodes CASRPSGRRETQYF.

This clonotype was seen once. The chain links TRBV5-5 to TRBJ2-5; D remains ambiguous. The J call is in doubt because the DNA end fits TRBJ2-7 better. CDR3 size: 14 residues. Germline values: CDR1 SGHKS, CDR2 YYEKEE (reference sequence). CDR3 protein: CATSSTVWMGEQYF. Here the CDR3 DNA reads TGTGCCACCAGTTCTACAGTGTGGATGGGCGAGCAGTACTTC.

The chain is built from TRBV28 and TRBJ2-4; D remains unclear. There are 13 residues in the CDR3. Germline CDR1 reads MDHEN; CDR2 reads SYDVKM. The V end lost 3 bases, the J end lost 7 bases, and 10 bases lay between the germline ends. The CDR3 sequence: CASSFGIPNIQYF. The CDR3, as DNA: TGTGCCAGCAGTTTCGGCATCCCCAACATTCAGTACTTC.

On this clonotype: One junction end disagrees with the germline gene, perhaps due to a read error. The chain has TRBV10-2 and TRBJ2-1; tentatively, D is TRBD2 (6 bases). Germline V gene lookup returns CDR1 WSHSY and CDR2 SAAADI. This CDR3 is 13 amino acids long. The CDR3 loop is CASSLGGPNERFF. The CDR3 bases are TGCGCCAGCAGCCTCGGAGGGCCGAATGAGCGGTTCTTC.

This rearrangement joins TRBV4-2 to TRBJ2-1, with 7 bases that match TRBD2. Germline-derived CDR1 and CDR2 are LGHNA and YNFKEQ. V dropped 0 bases and J dropped 10; count of bases not matched to a gene: 15. The CDR3 is 17 residues long. The CDR3 sequence: CASSQESAGARLQEQFF. In nucleotides, the CDR3 is TGTGCCAGCAGCCAAGAATCGGCGGGAGCCCGCCTGCAAGAGCAGTTCTTC.

This clonotype was counted between two and nine times. The rearrangement uses TRBV3-1 and TRBJ2-1, with 7 bases lining up with TRBD1. J lost 7 bases, V lost 4 bases, and 13 bases had no gene match. Germline-derived CDR1 and CDR2 are LGHDT and YNNKEL (reference sequence). The length of the CDR3 is 16 residues. The DNA for the CDR3 is TGTGCCAGCAGCCCGGGTATTTCGAGGGGGCCGAATGAGCAGTTCTTC. Protein product: CASSPGISRGPNEQFF.

The rearrangement uses TRBV10-1 and TRBJ2-5; TRBD2 matches 12 bases. The CDR3 contains 17 residues. CDR1 WNHNN and CDR2 SYGVQD come from the germline V gene (reference sequence). Trimming cost V 3 bases and J 11 bases; bases outside gene matches: 16. This chain's CDR3 is CASSDVGQTSGRHEQYF. As DNA, the CDR3 is TGCGCCAGCAGTGATGTCGGACAGACTAGCGGGAGACATGAGCAGTACTTC.

In this sample, this clonotype turned up a few times. The genes are TRBV20-1 and TRBJ2-7; D is unresolved. From germline, CDR1 is DFQATT and CDR2 SNEGSKA (reference sequence). The CDR3 length is 13 residues. V dropped 4 bases and J dropped 3 bases, with 13 bases sitting between them. CDR3 residues: CSAMQAIIYEQYF. DNA for the CDR3: TGCAGTGCTATGCAGGCCATAATCTACGAGCAGTACTTC.

In this sample, this clonotype turned up once. V and J are TRBV7-2 and TRBJ2-7; the D is unclear. Per the germline V gene, CDR1 is SGHTA and CDR2 is FQGNSA. Trimming shortened V by 5 bases and J by 0 bases, and 17 bases separated the two germline ends. This CDR3 has 16 residues. This chain's CDR3 is CASSILGALSSYEQYF. The CDR3 nucleotides read TGTGCCAGCAGCATATTAGGAGCCCTGAGCTCCTACGAGCAGTACTTC. Complete variable domain (other parts from reference TRBV7-2 and TRBJ2-7): GAGVSQSPSNKVTEKGKDVELRCDPISGHTALYWYRQSLGQGLEFLIYFQGNSAPDKSGLPSDRFSAERTGGSVSTLTIQRTQQEDSAVYLCASSILGALSSYEQYFGPGTRLTVT.